The present TCR beta chain was sequenced within a study of T cell clonality in common variable immunodeficiency. This clone was counted at least ten times. Its antigen is unidentified. The read finishes 3 residues shy of the CDR3 end, and the germline J gene is used to complete it. Study-level findings and limits: CVID subjects had higher TCRbeta clonality than healthy controls, most marked in about a third.

V shed 5 bases and J shed 3 bases, with 5 bases lying between them. Germline V CDR1 and CDR2: SGHDN, FVKESK. CDR3 length: 11 amino acids. Clones were sequenced by immunoSEQ multiplex PCR, and TCRdb holds only the in-frame ones, with some missing. The profile covers tens of thousands of clones, none occurring a single time. The receptor's source is a person aged 18 to 75 in good health. This chain uses TRBV14 with TRBJ2-7; D is undetermined. The sample taken for sequencing was peripheral blood mononuclear cells. The sequenced CDR3 bases are TGTGCCAGCAGCTACTACTACGAG. Translated, it gives CASSYYYE. The complete CDR3 reads CASSYYYEQYF. Together with reference TRBV14 and TRBJ2-7, the CDR3 gives the full variable domain: EAGVTQFPSHSVIEKGQTVTLRCDPISGHDNLYWYRRVMGKEIKFLLHFVKESKQDESGMPNNRFLAERTGGTYSTLKVQPAELEDSGVYFCASSYYYEQYFGPGTRLTVT.